This TCR beta chain was profiled in a study of T cells after yellow fever vaccination. The study's findings and limits: Reappearing after the booster were most of the clones from primary vaccination (around 95% CD4, around 90% CD8). CD4 and CD8 compartments shared a small share of clonotypes, likely from convergent recombination.

V gave up 6 bases and J gave up 3 bases, with 9 bases separating them. Germline V gene lookup returns CDR1 ENHRY and CDR2 SYGVKD. The CDR3 contains 13 residues. For this clonotype: As yet, its antigen is unknown.

5'RACE template switching added a universal primer site and UMIs to TCR cDNA. TCRdb re-analysed the 5' RACE reads in MiXCR, keeping a single row per CDR3 protein. The sample yields around 350,000 distinct CDR3 sequences, more than 9% seen once. The genes are TRBV10-3 and TRBJ1-3, with TRBD1 as a possible D gene (5 bases). Sample: PBMCs, taken on the day of the first yellow fever vaccination. The sequence derives from a man in his late teens or twenties who received the YFV17D yellow fever vaccine. DNA of the CDR3: TGTGCCATCAGAATGACAGATGGAAACACCATATATTTT. Translation gives CAIRMTDGNTIYF.